Below are 25 T cell receptor beta chains sequenced from a single sample in a study of blood T cell repertoires in COVID-19. Sequenced by immunoSEQ multiplex PCR; TCRdb stores in-frame clones only, minus some. The sample shows approximately 200,000 clones, around 87% of them seen only once. Sequenced input: peripheral blood. These receptors originate from a man in his fifties or sixties who had recovered from COVID-19.

CDR3 protein: CASSQDRGATNEKLFF. The CDR3 DNA sequence: TGCGCCAGCAGCCAAGATAGGGGCGCAACTAATGAAAAACTGTTTTTT. The V gene is TRBV4-1, the J gene TRBJ1-4, with D possibly matching TRBD1 (5 bases). V dropped 0 bases and J dropped 0 bases, with 8 bases sitting between them. Germline V gene lookup returns CDR1 MGHRA and CDR2 YSYEKL. The CDR3 extends over 16 amino acids.

V is TRBV5-1 and J is TRBJ2-1; the match to TRBD2 covers 14 bases. The J segment lost 2 bases and the V segment lost 6 bases, leaving 10 bases of the junction unmatched. The CDR3 consists of 18 residues. Looked up from germline, CDR1 is SGHRS and CDR2 is YFSETQ. CDR3 DNA: TGCGCCAGCAAGAGGGGACTAGCGGGAGTTCTTCCCTACAATGAGCAGTTCTTC. Its translation is CASKRGLAGVLPYNEQFF.

This sequence joins TRBV9 and TRBJ2-2; tentative D call: TRBD2 (7 bases). V was pared by 1 base and J by 5 bases, with 12 bases between. Germline assignment: CDR1 SGDLS and CDR2 YYNGEE. This CDR3 is built from 15 residues. This chain's CDR3 is CASSVLGGGTGELFF. DNA of the CDR3: TGTGCCAGCAGCGTATTAGGGGGAGGGACCGGGGAGCTGTTTTTT.

This rearrangement joins TRBV7-3 to TRBJ2-4, with 8 nucleotides matching TRBD1. Germline CDR1 SGHTA, CDR2 FQGTGA. The CDR3 consists of 15 residues. Trimming removed 2 bases from V and 5 bases from J; junction bases left unmatched: 5. Here the CDR3 reads CASSLYAGGENIQYF. CDR3 DNA: TGTGCCAGCAGCTTATATGCAGGGGGCGAAAACATTCAGTACTTC.

The chain carries TRBV19 and TRBJ1-3; D call uncertain. Germline V CDR1 and CDR2: LNHDA, SQIVND (reference sequence). Trimming pared 9 bases from V and 1 base from J, leaving 10 bases between. The length of the CDR3 is 13 residues. The CDR3 nucleotides are TGTGCCAGCATGACACTTTCTGGAAACACCATATATTTT. Translation: CASMTLSGNTIYF.

J is TRBJ2-3 and V is TRBV9, with 9 bases matching TRBD2. The ends lost 3 bases at V and 6 bases at J; junction bases unmatched: 14. The CDR3 sequence is 17 residues long. Germline assignment: CDR1 SGDLS and CDR2 YYNGEE. This chain's CDR3 is CASSETGGRASADTQYF. DNA for the CDR3: TGTGCCAGCAGCGAGACTGGCGGGAGGGCCTCAGCGGATACGCAGTATTTT.

This chain joins TRBV5-1 and TRBJ1-1, with D possibly being TRBD1 (5 bases). The V and J ends lost 4 bases and 1 base respectively, with 11 bases between them. Germline lookup yields CDR1 SGHRS and CDR2 YFSETQ. The CDR3 loop spans 14 amino acids. This chain's CDR3 is CASSETGSNTEAFF. The DNA of the CDR3 is TGCGCCAGCAGCGAAACAGGTTCGAACACTGAAGCTTTCTTT.

This chain links TRBV7-9 with TRBJ1-4; 7 bases fit TRBD1. The germline gives CDR1 SEHNR, CDR2 FQNEAQ (reference sequence). The CDR3 runs to 15 residues. V was pared by 1 base and J by 8 bases, with 7 bases of the junction left unmatched. CDR3 nucleotides: TGTGCCAGCAGCTTAGATACGCAGGGGGGAGAAAAACTGTTTTTT. Translating it yields CASSLDTQGGEKLFF.

The CDR3 is CASSFLSGLNEKLFF. CDR3 nucleotides: TGTGCCAGCAGCTTCCTTTCAGGGTTAAATGAAAAACTGTTTTTT. The rearrangement uses TRBV7-3 and TRBJ1-4; D perhaps matches TRBD1 (5 bases). This CDR3 spans 15 amino acids. Germline V gene sequence: CDR1 SGHTA, CDR2 FQGTGA. Trimming took off 3 bases at V and 5 bases at J, with 13 bases between the two ends. Based on the CDR3 plus reference TRBV7-3 and TRBJ1-4, the full variable domain is GAGVSQTPSNKVTEKGKYVELRCDPISGHTALYWYRQSLGQGPEFLIYFQGTGAADDSGLPNDRFFAVRPEGSVSTLKIQRTERGDSAVYLCASSFLSGLNEKLFFGSGTQLSVL.

This chain uses TRBV30 with TRBJ1-5; D remains ambiguous. CDR1 is GTSNPN, CDR2 SVGIG, per germline (reference sequence). V lost 2 bases to trimming and J lost 1 base, with 12 bases between them. This CDR3 has 15 amino acids. In nucleotides, the CDR3 is TGTGCCTGGAGTATCGAGGGAGTGAGCAATCAGCCCCAGCATTTT. As protein: CAWSIEGVSNQPQHF.

The CDR3 reads CASRVSRVTNEKLFF. The CDR3, as DNA: TGTGCCAGCAGAGTATCCAGGGTAACTAATGAAAAACTGTTTTTT. The chain has TRBV2 and TRBJ1-4; D is possibly TRBD1 (5 bases). This CDR3 has 15 amino acids. Between the trimmed V and J ends, which lost 6 bases and 1 base, there was a span of 12 bases. Germline V CDR1 and CDR2: SNHLY, FYNNEI. The variable domain in full, with the rest retrieved from reference TRBV2 and TRBJ1-4, is EPEVTQTPSHQVTQMGQEVILRCVPISNHLYFYWYRQILGQKVEFLVSFYNNEISEKSEIFDDQFSVERPDGSNFTLKIRSTKLEDSAMYFCASRVSRVTNEKLFFGSGTQLSVL.

The rearrangement links TRBV3-1 (or the pseudogene TRBV3-2) to TRBJ1-1; the D is unclear. Germline CDR1 LGHDT, CDR2 YNNKEL (reference sequence). The CDR3 runs to 12 residues. The V gene lost 1 base and the J gene lost 6 bases, with 6 bases spanning the gap. The CDR3 spells CASSQVPAEAFF. The DNA of the CDR3 is TGTGCCAGCAGCCAAGTGCCAGCTGAAGCTTTCTTT.

The chain is built from TRBV28 and TRBJ1-5, with D tentatively TRBD1 (5 bases). CDR1 is MDHEN and CDR2 is SYDVKM in the germline V gene. Trimming took off 3 bases at V and 7 bases at J, with 13 bases between the two ends. There are 14 residues in the CDR3. CDR3 in amino acids: CASSFRGGGQPQHF. The CDR3 coding sequence is TGTGCCAGCAGTTTCCGGGGGGGAGGACAGCCCCAGCATTTT.

The chain employs TRBV7-8 and TRBJ2-3; a weak D match, TRBD2 (6 bases). Germline values: CDR1 SGHVS, CDR2 FQNEAQ. There are 19 residues in the CDR3. Trimming left V 5 bases short and J 0 bases short, with 24 bases between. The CDR3 region has the DNA TGTGCCAGCAGCCTACGGGGTCTAGCCCTAGGGAGGAGCACAGATACGCAGTATTTT. Amino acids: CASSLRGLALGRSTDTQYF.

This chain's CDR3 is CASSQGLGANNEQFF. In nucleotides, the CDR3 is TGTGCCAGCAGCCAAGGTTTGGGGGCTAACAATGAGCAGTTCTTC. The chain recombines TRBV3-1 (or the pseudogene TRBV3-2) with TRBJ2-1; D is perhaps TRBD1 (6 bases). The CDR3 covers 15 residues. Germline V lookup: CDR1 LGHDT, CDR2 YNNKEL (reference sequence). V was trimmed by 1 base and J by 5 bases, leaving 12 bases between them.

This chain links TRBV7-2 with TRBJ1-5; perhaps TRBD1 as D (5 bases). V was pared by 5 bases and J by 10 bases, with 15 bases between. Per germline, CDR1 SGHTA and CDR2 FQGNSA. This CDR3 region has 13 residues. In DNA, the CDR3 is TGTGCCAGCAGCCCCCCCGGGACTGAACCCCAGCATTTT. Its translation is CASSPPGTEPQHF. Variable domain in full (rest from reference TRBV7-2 and TRBJ1-5): GAGVSQSPSNKVTEKGKDVELRCDPISGHTALYWYRQSLGQGLEFLIYFQGNSAPDKSGLPSDRFSAERTGGSVSTLTIQRTQQEDSAVYLCASSPPGTEPQHFGDGTRLSIL.

The V call is TRBV5-1, the J call TRBJ2-3; 8 nucleotides line up with TRBD1. The CDR3 consists of 17 residues. V lost 0 bases, J lost 5 bases, and 11 bases stayed unmatched. In germline, CDR1 is SGHRS, CDR2 YFSETQ. Here the CDR3 reads CASSLDFAGGTGDTQYF. The CDR3 DNA reads as TGCGCCAGCAGCTTGGATTTTGCAGGGGGCACGGGAGATACGCAGTATTTT.

V usage is TRBV7-2 and J usage is TRBJ1-6; TRBD1 matches 7 bases. Germline CDR1 is SGHTA and CDR2 is FQGNSA. CDR3 length equals 16 residues. After removal of 5 bases from V and 4 bases from J, the junction contained 8 bases not matched to a gene. Written as DNA, the CDR3 is TGTGCCAGCAGCCAGACAGGGACGGAATATAATTCACCCCTCCACTTT. The encoded protein is CASSQTGTEYNSPLHF.

The rearrangement joins TRBV19 to TRBJ2-7; a weak D match, TRBD2 (5 bases). The CDR3 has 13 residues. V lost 3 bases and J 4 bases, leaving 10 bases between the germline ends. The germline gives CDR1 LNHDA, CDR2 SQIVND (reference sequence). The CDR3 region is CASSMEVAYEQYF. As DNA, the CDR3 is TGTGCCAGTAGTATGGAGGTAGCTTACGAGCAGTACTTC.

The V and J genes are TRBV6-1 and TRBJ1-2; D is undetermined. V was pared by 3 bases and J by 4 bases, with 15 bases between. The CDR3 sequence is 15 residues long. Per germline, CDR1 MNHNS and CDR2 SASEGT. The CDR3: CASSETLKRVYGYTF. CDR3 coding DNA: TGTGCCAGCAGTGAGACTTTAAAGAGGGTCTATGGCTACACCTTC.

This chain connects TRBV18 to TRBJ1-5; D possibly corresponds to TRBD1 (5 bases). The length of the CDR3 is 16 residues. Trimming removed 1 base from V and 5 bases from J, with 15 bases in between. Germline loops: CDR1 KGHSH, CDR2 LQKENI. This CDR3 reads CASSPQAGRSHQPQHF. As DNA, the CDR3 is TGTGCCAGCTCACCACAGGCGGGGCGTTCGCATCAGCCCCAGCATTTT.

V and J are TRBV10-3 and TRBJ1-1, with 8 positions matching TRBD1. The CDR3 totals 13 residues. Germline CDR1 reads ENHRY; CDR2 reads SYGVKD. The trim removed 10 bases at V and 1 base at J, leaving 5 bases unmatched. The CDR3 loop reads CATGTGGNTEAFF. The CDR3 region has the DNA TGTGCCACCGGGACAGGCGGGAACACTGAAGCTTTCTTT.

This rearrangement joins TRBV30 to TRBJ1-3; TRBD1 is a possible D gene (5 bases). The CDR3 covers 13 residues. Germline CDR1 reads GTSNPN; CDR2 reads SVGIG (reference sequence). V dropped 5 bases and J dropped 0 bases, with 8 bases sitting between them. CDR3 DNA sequence: TGTGCCTGGTCGGGGGTCTCTGGAAACACCATATATTTT. Its protein product is CAWSGVSGNTIYF.

The chain recombines TRBV7-3 with TRBJ1-2; TRBD1 matches at 8 bases. There are 13 residues in the CDR3. The J segment lost 11 bases and the V segment lost 4 bases, leaving 9 bases of the junction unmatched. Germline CDR1 reads SGHTA; CDR2 reads FQGTGA. CDR3 amino acids: CASSSPPGQVYTF. The CDR3 DNA is TGTGCCAGCAGCTCGCCTCCGGGACAGGTTTACACCTTC. The full variable domain, with the rest looked up from reference TRBV7-3 and TRBJ1-2, is GAGVSQTPSNKVTEKGKYVELRCDPISGHTALYWYRQSLGQGPEFLIYFQGTGAADDSGLPNDRFFAVRPEGSVSTLKIQRTERGDSAVYLCASSSPPGQVYTFGSGTRLTVV.

This clone came up a few times. The chain recombines TRBV12-5 with TRBJ1-1, with D unclear. The CDR3 totals 15 residues. Germline V gene data show CDR1 as LGHNT and CDR2 as FRNRAP. With 0 bases removed from V and 7 bases from J, the gap between germline ends came to 15 bases. CDR3 sequence reads: CASGLVATGGSEAFF. CDR3 nucleotides: TGTGCTAGTGGTTTGGTCGCGACGGGAGGGAGTGAAGCTTTCTTT.